Each of the 26 T cell receptor beta chains below was sequenced from the same sample in a study of T cell responses to AZD1222 COVID-19 vaccine. Assay used: immunoSEQ multiplex PCR; TCRdb lists only in-frame clones, some missing. The table includes some 130,000 clones, around nine tenths detected once. The sequencing here drew on peripheral blood, taken on day 0 of AZD1222 vaccination. These receptors all come from an adult in good health.

This sequence joins TRBV4-3 and TRBJ2-7, with 9 bases matching TRBD1. The trim removed 1 base at V and 0 bases at J, leaving 4 bases unmatched. This CDR3 spans 16 amino acids. The germline V gene has CDR1 LGHNA and CDR2 YSLEER. The CDR3 here is CASSQGTGAPSYEQYF. In nucleotides, the CDR3 is TGCGCCAGCAGCCAAGGGACAGGGGCCCCCTCCTACGAGCAGTACTTC.

The chain combines TRBV7-2 with TRBJ1-1, with D possibly matching TRBD1 (6 bases). Looked up from germline, CDR1 is SGHTA and CDR2 is FQGNSA. The CDR3 covers 14 residues. V lost 4 bases and J 0 bases, leaving 9 bases between the germline ends. CDR3 DNA: TGTGCCAGCAGCTCACAGGGTATGAACACTGAAGCTTTCTTT. Residues: CASSSQGMNTEAFF.

This sequence joins TRBV6-4 and TRBJ1-1; D is uncertain. CDR3 length: 13 amino acids. Germline CDR1 reads MRHNA; CDR2 reads SNTAGT. V dropped 6 bases and J dropped 4 bases, with 12 bases sitting between them. CDR3 in amino acids: CASSALEGTEAFF. The CDR3 DNA reads TGTGCCAGCAGCGCTCTAGAGGGCACTGAAGCTTTCTTT.

The gene calls are TRBV7-6 and TRBJ1-1; no reliable D call. V was pared by 5 bases and J by 6 bases, with 13 bases between. The CDR3 spans 13 residues. Germline CDR1 reads SGHVS; CDR2 reads FNYEAQ. CDR3 sequence (DNA): TGTGCCAGCAGCCGTAGCGAGGGCCCTGAAGCTTTCTTT. Translated, it gives CASSRSEGPEAFF.

In the case of this clone: The same CDR3 can be traced to other DNA sequences in this sample. This sequence joins TRBV5-1 and TRBJ2-2; TRBD1 agrees at 7 bases. The CDR3 consists of 15 residues. V lost 0 bases to trimming and J lost 3 bases; unmatched junction nucleotides: 2. Germline assignment: CDR1 SGHRS and CDR2 YFSETQ. CDR3 sequence: CASSLGQGDTGELFF. The CDR3 DNA reads as TGCGCCAGCAGCTTGGGACAGGGAGACACCGGGGAGCTGTTTTTT.

V is TRBV2 and J is TRBJ1-2; 8 nucleotides match TRBD1. CDR3 length: 14 amino acids. J gave up 4 bases and V 5 bases, and 6 bases lay outside the gene matches. Looked up from germline, CDR1 is SNHLY and CDR2 is FYNNEI. The CDR3 loop reads CASSLQGVGYGYTF. The CDR3 DNA sequence: TGTGCCAGCAGTCTACAGGGGGTAGGCTATGGCTACACCTTC.

The chain combines TRBV6-5 with TRBJ1-2, with D unresolved. CDR3 length: 15 residues. V gave up 2 bases and J gave up 3 bases, with 13 bases separating them. Germline CDR1 MNHEY, CDR2 SVGAGI. CDR3 bases: TGTGCCAGCAGTTACAATCAGGAGGGCGACTATGGCTACACCTTC. The encoded protein is CASSYNQEGDYGYTF.

The V gene is TRBV6-5, the J gene TRBJ2-7, with D perhaps matching TRBD2 (6 bases). This CDR3 is built from 14 residues. Germline CDR1 and CDR2: MNHEY and SVGAGI. The V end lost 5 bases, the J end lost 2 bases, and 13 bases lay between the germline ends. The CDR3 coding sequence is TGTGCCAGCAGTATATGGGGGGTAACCTACGAGCAGTACTTC. It translates to CASSIWGVTYEQYF.

This clone appeared a few times. The CDR3 DNA reads as TGTGCCAGCAGGAATGGACTAGCGGGAGGTTGGTCGGGAGAGACCCAGTACTTC. As protein: CASRNGLAGGWSGETQYF. V usage is TRBV7-9 and J usage is TRBJ2-5; TRBD2 agrees at 14 bases. The germline gives CDR1 SEHNR, CDR2 FQNEAQ (reference sequence). The trim removed 6 bases at V and 4 bases at J, leaving 13 bases unmatched. This CDR3 has 18 residues.

This sequence joins TRBV6-5 and TRBJ1-5, with a possible D match to TRBD1 (6 bases). V lost 7 bases and J lost 3, with 13 bases in between. CDR1 and CDR2 (germline): MNHEY, SVGAGI. The CDR3 sequence is 14 residues long. The CDR3 region has the DNA TGTGCCAGCACTTCGGACAGCCCCAATCAGCCCCAGCATTTT. Amino acids: CASTSDSPNQPQHF.

V and J are TRBV4-1 and TRBJ1-2; no definite D call. Trimming stripped 0 bases from V and 2 bases from J, with 10 bases between. The length of the CDR3 is 15 residues. Germline values: CDR1 MGHRA, CDR2 YSYEKL. The CDR3 DNA follows: TGCGCCAGCAGCCAAGAATGGGCAGGAAACTATGGCTACACCTTC. This translates into CASSQEWAGNYGYTF.

The count of this clone is one. The V and J genes are TRBV18 and TRBJ1-3; D remains unclear. CDR3 length: 16 residues. Trimming removed 3 bases at V and 0 bases at J, with 12 bases between. Germline CDR1 KGHSH, CDR2 LQKENI. The CDR3 coding sequence is TGTGCCAGCTCACCGCTTCCGGATAACTCTGGAAACACCATATATTTT. This gives the protein CASSPLPDNSGNTIYF.

The chain links TRBV24-1 to TRBJ2-7; D is ambiguous. Germline assignment: CDR1 KGHDR and CDR2 SFDVKD. The CDR3 is 11 residues long. V was pared by 4 bases and J by 4 bases, with 4 bases between. The DNA of the CDR3 is TGTGCCACCAGTGAGGGGTACGAGCAGTACTTC. It codes for CATSEGYEQYF.

The CDR3 bases are TGTGCCAGCAGTTACTTTGGGGGGGGCGAGACCTATGGCTACACCTTC. It translates to CASSYFGGGETYGYTF. V and J are TRBV6-6 and TRBJ1-2; the D gene is possibly TRBD1 (6 bases). The V gene's germline CDR1 is MNHNY and CDR2 SVGAGI (reference sequence). CDR3 size: 16 residues. Trimming took 1 base from V and 4 from J, leaving 16 bases between them.

This rearrangement joins TRBV5-1 to TRBJ1-2; 8 bases line up with TRBD1. Losses at the gene ends were 4 bases for V and 3 bases for J; bases not matched to a gene: 8. The CDR3 runs to 15 residues. Germline V lookup: CDR1 SGHRS, CDR2 YFSETQ. CDR3 sequence (DNA): TGCGCCAGCAGCGCCGACAGGGGAGGATACTATGGCTACACCTTC. It codes for CASSADRGGYYGYTF.

This rearrangement joins TRBV6-1 to TRBJ1-2; no clear D. Trimming took 3 bases from V and 10 from J, leaving 9 bases between them. CDR3 length: 11 amino acids. Germline V gene data show CDR1 as MNHNS and CDR2 as SASEGT. In nucleotides, the CDR3 is TGTGCCAGCAGTGATCCAGGATTCTACACCTTC. This gives the protein CASSDPGFYTF.

This clone was detected once. The chain couples TRBV10-3 to TRBJ1-2; a weak D match, TRBD1 (6 bases). The ends were cut back, 3 bases at V and 6 bases at J, with 11 bases in the middle. The germline gives CDR1 ENHRY, CDR2 SYGVKD. The length of the CDR3 is 13 residues. CDR3 in DNA: TGTGCCATCAGTGAAGGCAGGGGCCATGGCTACACCTTC. It yields the protein CAISEGRGHGYTF.

V gene TRBV7-9 combines with J gene TRBJ1-2, with D perhaps matching TRBD1 (5 bases). Trimming took off 1 base at V and 5 bases at J, with 11 bases between the two ends. The germline V gene has CDR1 SEHNR and CDR2 FQNEAQ (reference sequence). The CDR3 totals 14 residues. The CDR3 spells CASSLENRRYGYTF. CDR3 DNA sequence: TGTGCCAGCAGCTTAGAGAACAGGCGGTATGGCTACACCTTC.

V is TRBV28 and J is TRBJ1-1, with TRBD1 matching over 7 bases. The J segment lost 3 bases and the V segment lost 6 bases, leaving 7 bases of the junction unmatched. The CDR3 consists of 14 residues. CDR1 and CDR2 (germline): MDHEN, SYDVKM. CDR3 bases: TGTGCCAGCAGAATACAGGGGTTGGACACTGAAGCTTTCTTT. Its translation is CASRIQGLDTEAFF.

This clone was seen repeatedly, ten times or more. V usage is TRBV7-9 and J usage is TRBJ1-2; D is uncertain. The ends were cut back, 2 bases at V and 2 bases at J, with 18 bases in the middle. The CDR3 totals 17 residues. CDR1 and CDR2 (germline): SEHNR, FQNEAQ (reference sequence). The CDR3 is CASSLSTQGGPNYGYTF. The CDR3 DNA reads TGTGCCAGCAGCTTATCTACTCAAGGAGGTCCCAACTATGGCTACACCTTC.

The V call is TRBV6-2 or TRBV6-3, the J call TRBJ2-3; TRBD2 aligns across 8 bases. The germline CDR1 and CDR2 sequences are MNHEY and SVGEGT. This CDR3 is 16 amino acids long. V was pared by 4 bases and J by 2 bases, with 8 bases of the junction left unmatched. The CDR3 region has the DNA TGTGCCAGCAGTTCGCCGGGAGGGTCTAACACAGATACGCAGTATTTT. Its protein is CASSSPGGSNTDTQYF.

The chain uses TRBV27 and TRBJ2-2; D not resolved. CDR3 length equals 14 residues. Per germline, CDR1 MNHEY and CDR2 SMNVEV (reference sequence). V was pared by 3 bases and J by 4 bases, with 9 bases between. CDR3 sequence (DNA): TGTGCCAGCAGTTTGCCCCTTGGCACCGGGGAGCTGTTTTTT. Its translation is CASSLPLGTGELFF.

The V and J genes are TRBV6-5 and TRBJ2-7, with D perhaps matching TRBD2 (6 bases). Per germline, CDR1 MNHEY and CDR2 SVGAGI. The length of the CDR3 is 15 residues. V dropped 6 bases and J dropped 7 bases, with 22 bases sitting between them. For the CDR3, the DNA is TGTGCCAGCAGGACGGGACTGTTAACCCGTCTGGAGCAGTACTTC. The encoded protein is CASRTGLLTRLEQYF.

The rearrangement uses TRBV19 and TRBJ1-5, with no clear D. Germline assignment: CDR1 LNHDA and CDR2 SQIVND (reference sequence). The CDR3 sequence is 13 residues long. Trimming cost V 0 bases and J 7 bases, with 7 bases left between them. CDR3 region: CASSIDPQQPQHF. In DNA form, the CDR3 reads TGTGCCAGTAGTATAGATCCCCAGCAGCCCCAGCATTTT.

This chain connects TRBV2 to TRBJ1-5; 8 nucleotides agree with TRBD1. Germline V lookup: CDR1 SNHLY, CDR2 FYNNEI. The CDR3 runs to 15 residues. V lost 5 bases, J lost 6 bases, and 9 bases stayed unmatched. DNA for the CDR3: TGTGCCAGCAGTTTTCGGACAGGGAAGTCTCAGCCCCAGCATTTT. Amino acid sequence: CASSFRTGKSQPQHF.

V gene TRBV11-2 combines with J gene TRBJ2-7; D call uncertain. The CDR3 spans 15 residues. V was cut by 0 bases and J by 3 bases, with 12 bases left in between. Germline V gene lookup returns CDR1 SGHAT and CDR2 FQNNGV. The CDR3 protein is CASSLDETALYEQYF. CDR3 coding DNA: TGTGCCAGCAGCTTAGATGAGACGGCCCTCTACGAGCAGTACTTC.